The 25 T cell receptor beta chains below come from one sample, sequenced in a study of cytomegalovirus exposure and HLA in healthy donors. 60 Vbeta and 13 Jbeta primers were used in PCR. The assay was immunoSEQ multiplex PCR, and TCRdb's table has in-frame clones only and misses some. This sample has around 150,000 clones, with roughly 70% found just once. Material: PBMCs. The source of these receptors is a human donor in good health.

The rearrangement links TRBV27 to TRBJ2-6, with 9 bases fitting TRBD1. J lost 0 bases, V lost 6 bases, and 6 bases had no gene match. The CDR3 has 17 residues. Germline V gene data show CDR1 as MNHEY and CDR2 as SMNVEV (reference sequence). This CDR3 is CASRRTGDPSGANVLTF. CDR3 bases: TGTGCCAGCAGACGGACAGGGGACCCCTCTGGGGCCAACGTCCTGACTTTC.

The V and J genes are TRBV4-2 and TRBJ2-7; possibly TRBD2 for D (7 bases). The V end was cut by 4 bases, the J end by 2 bases, with 39 bases between. CDR1 LGHNA and CDR2 YNFKEQ come from the germline V gene. This CDR3 has 23 residues. The CDR3 DNA is TGTGCCAGCAGCCGCGTCAGGGGCCCCCTTGATGATAGCGGGCGTTCAGCGGCCTACGAGCAGTACTTC. It translates to CASSRVRGPLDDSGRSAAYEQYF.

V gene TRBV10-3 combines with J gene TRBJ2-7, with a weak D call TRBD1 (6 bases). V lost 0 bases to trimming and J lost 0 bases, with 9 bases between them. CDR3 size: 15 residues. Germline-derived CDR1 and CDR2 are ENHRY and SYGVKD. In DNA form, the CDR3 reads TGTGCCATCAGTGAGTCGGAAGGGGGCTCCTACGAGCAGTACTTC. Translated: CAISESEGGSYEQYF.

This chain links TRBV7-2 with TRBJ2-3, with 8 bases matching TRBD1. Trimming at V came to 5 bases and at J to 6 bases, leaving 10 bases not matched to a gene. CDR3 length: 15 amino acids. Germline-derived CDR1 and CDR2 are SGHTA and FQGNSA. The CDR3 nucleotides read TGTGCCAGCAGCACAACGACAGGGGTGATGGATACGCAGTATTTT. Protein product: CASSTTTGVMDTQYF.

The V and J genes are TRBV2 and TRBJ1-1; possibly TRBD1 for D (6 bases). This CDR3 comprises 14 residues. Germline V gene sequence: CDR1 SNHLY, CDR2 FYNNEI. Between the trimmed V and J ends, which lost 2 bases and 7 bases, there was a span of 14 bases. The CDR3 sequence is CASSEYLGQSEAFF. The CDR3, as DNA: TGTGCCAGCAGTGAATACCTCGGACAGAGTGAAGCTTTCTTT.

The rearrangement joins TRBV5-5 to TRBJ2-6; D unclear. This CDR3 is 14 amino acids long. V was cut by 6 bases and J by 4 bases, with 11 bases left in between. In germline, CDR1 is SGHKS, CDR2 YYEKEE (reference sequence). This CDR3 reads CASNQGGGANVLTF. CDR3 coding DNA: TGTGCCAGCAATCAAGGCGGCGGGGCCAACGTCCTGACTTTC.

This clone was counted a few times. The V and J genes are TRBV18 and TRBJ2-4; 7 bases align to TRBD2. Germline V gene lookup returns CDR1 KGHSH and CDR2 LQKENI. This CDR3 has 14 residues. Trimming at V came to 3 bases and at J to 6 bases, leaving 5 bases not matched to a gene. The CDR3 region is CASSPRERGNIQYF. The DNA for the CDR3 is TGTGCCAGCTCACCTCGGGAGCGGGGAAACATTCAGTACTTC.

The table lists this clone with a few counts. The chain combines TRBV6-1 with TRBJ2-7, with D uncertain. The V gene lost 2 bases and the J gene lost 0 bases, with 11 bases spanning the gap. Germline assignment: CDR1 MNHNS and CDR2 SASEGT. The CDR3 has 15 residues. The CDR3 spells CASSEQVPPSYEQYF. DNA of the CDR3: TGTGCCAGCAGTGAACAGGTCCCTCCCTCCTACGAGCAGTACTTC.

The chain has TRBV5-6 and TRBJ2-7, with D tentatively TRBD2 (5 bases). CDR3 length: 14 amino acids. CDR1 and CDR2 (germline): SGHDT, YYEEEE. Trimming stripped 6 bases from V and 3 bases from J, with 16 bases between. The CDR3 region is CASMLRAGGYEQYF. The CDR3 coding sequence is TGTGCCAGCATGCTCCGGGCAGGAGGCTACGAGCAGTACTTC.

V and J are TRBV7-2 and TRBJ1-2; 7 bases line up with TRBD1. V trimming: 5 bases; J trimming: 1 base; junction bases outside the gene matches: 10. In germline, CDR1 is SGHTA, CDR2 FQGNSA. This CDR3 is built from 16 residues. CDR3 nucleotide sequence: TGTGCCAGCAGCACGGGACCGGGACAGCTTAACTATGGCTACACCTTC. This codes for CASSTGPGQLNYGYTF.

This clone was found a few times. The chain recombines TRBV10-1 with TRBJ2-1, with D possibly being TRBD1 (7 bases). V gave up 2 bases and J gave up 6 bases, with 14 bases separating them. The CDR3 covers 15 residues. Looked up from germline, CDR1 is WNHNN and CDR2 is SYGVQD (reference sequence). The CDR3 is CASSERPGGGNEQFF. The CDR3, as DNA: TGCGCCAGCAGTGAGAGGCCAGGGGGAGGCAATGAGCAGTTCTTC.

The chain combines TRBV19 with TRBJ1-4; 7 bases agree with TRBD1. The CDR3 extends over 16 amino acids. The germline V gene encodes CDR1 LNHDA and CDR2 SQIVND (reference sequence). V gave up 5 bases and J gave up 4 bases; unmatched junction bases: 10. The CDR3 DNA is TGTGCCAGTAGTCCGAGCAACAGGGGATATAATGAAAAACTGTTTTTT. Protein sequence: CASSPSNRGYNEKLFF. Full variable domain (outside the CDR3, taken from reference TRBV19 and TRBJ1-4): DGGITQSPKYLFRKEGQNVTLSCEQNLNHDAMYWYRQDPGQGLRLIYYSQIVNDFQKGDIAEGYSVSREKKESFPLTVTSAQKNPTAFYLCASSPSNRGYNEKLFFGSGTQLSVL.

This chain joins TRBV18 and TRBJ2-2; D is possibly TRBD2 (5 bases). Germline CDR1 is KGHSH and CDR2 is LQKENI. The V end was cut by 1 base, the J end by 5 bases, with 14 bases between. The CDR3 contains 16 residues. The CDR3 sequence: CASSPLSATGTGELFF. CDR3 nucleotides: TGTGCCAGCTCACCACTGTCGGCCACGGGAACCGGGGAGCTGTTTTTT.

This clone was detected a few times. V and J are TRBV7-3 and TRBJ1-2; no clear D. This CDR3 has 15 residues. V was cut by 1 base and J by 1 base, with 10 bases left in between. Per the germline V gene, CDR1 is SGHTA and CDR2 is FQGTGA. CDR3 sequence (DNA): TGTGCCAGCAGCTTAAATGGCGGAAATAACTATGGCTACACCTTC. Translating it yields CASSLNGGNNYGYTF. Complete variable domain (other parts from reference TRBV7-3 and TRBJ1-2): GAGVSQTPSNKVTEKGKYVELRCDPISGHTALYWYRQSLGQGPEFLIYFQGTGAADDSGLPNDRFFAVRPEGSVSTLKIQRTERGDSAVYLCASSLNGGNNYGYTFGSGTRLTVV.

This clone appeared once. The same CDR3 can be traced to other DNA sequences in this sample. The V and J genes are TRBV28 and TRBJ2-3, with unresolved D. The V gene lost 6 bases and the J gene lost 0 bases, with 4 bases spanning the gap. Germline CDR1 reads MDHEN; CDR2 reads SYDVKM. The CDR3 is 12 residues long. For the CDR3, the DNA is TGTGCCAGCAGCCTCAGCACAGATACGCAGTATTTT. This translates into CASSLSTDTQYF. The complete variable domain, with remaining parts taken from reference TRBV28 and TRBJ2-3, reads DVKVTQSSRYLVKRTGEKVFLECVQDMDHENMFWYRQDPGLGLRLIYFSYDVKMKEKGDIPEGYSVSREKKERFSLILESASTNQTSMYLCASSLSTDTQYFGPGTRLTVL.

V gene TRBV28 combines with J gene TRBJ2-7; weak D call: TRBD1 (6 bases). CDR1 is MDHEN, CDR2 SYDVKM, per germline. This CDR3 spans 14 amino acids. The V end was cut by 5 bases, the J end by 0 bases, with 11 bases between. The CDR3 coding sequence is TGTGCCAGCAGTCCCGGACAGTTCTCCTACGAGCAGTACTTC. Protein product: CASSPGQFSYEQYF.

The J gene is TRBJ2-1, the V gene TRBV19; TRBD2 matches at 12 bases. This CDR3 spans 16 amino acids. Trimming took 2 bases from V and 8 from J; bases not matched to a gene: 7. Germline CDR1 reads LNHDA; CDR2 reads SQIVND (reference sequence). The CDR3 protein is CASSISPSGRGYEQFF. In DNA, the CDR3 is TGTGCCAGTAGTATATCGCCTAGCGGGAGGGGCTATGAGCAGTTCTTC. The full variable domain, its missing parts supplied by reference TRBV19 and TRBJ2-1, is DGGITQSPKYLFRKEGQNVTLSCEQNLNHDAMYWYRQDPGQGLRLIYYSQIVNDFQKGDIAEGYSVSREKKESFPLTVTSAQKNPTAFYLCASSISPSGRGYEQFFGPGTRLTVL.

The chain joins TRBV11-2 to TRBJ1-1, with D perhaps TRBD1 (5 bases). Germline CDR1 is SGHAT and CDR2 is FQNNGV. V was pared by 4 bases and J by 0 bases, with 15 bases between. The CDR3 runs to 16 residues. The CDR3 spells CASSSGISGLNTEAFF. The CDR3 DNA reads as TGTGCCAGCAGCTCTGGGATTTCAGGGTTGAACACTGAAGCTTTCTTT.

This clone was observed once. This chain links TRBV19 with TRBJ2-6; a weak D match, TRBD1 (6 bases). The germline gives CDR1 LNHDA, CDR2 SQIVND (reference sequence). The V and J ends lost 5 bases and 2 bases respectively, with 10 bases between them. This CDR3 region has 15 residues. CDR3 loop: CASSPGVAGANVLTF. In DNA form, the CDR3 reads TGTGCCAGTAGTCCAGGGGTCGCTGGGGCCAACGTCCTGACTTTC.

The sample holds a few counts of this clone. This chain links TRBV4-1 with TRBJ1-4; 7 bases match TRBD1. This CDR3 contains 15 residues. Germline V lookup: CDR1 MGHRA, CDR2 YSYEKL. With 4 bases clipped from V and 5 bases from J, the junction kept 7 bases outside the gene matches. The CDR3 loop reads CASSLSGTANEKLFF. The DNA of the CDR3 is TGCGCCAGCAGCCTATCCGGGACAGCCAATGAAAAACTGTTTTTT.

Regarding this clone: Sequence at one end of the junction differs from germline and may be a read error. This chain uses TRBV15 with TRBJ1-2; D not certain. The CDR3 totals 12 residues. Germline CDR1 is LNHNV and CDR2 is YYDKDF (reference sequence). CDR3 sequence (DNA): TGTGCCACCAGCAGAGGGGCAGGCCATCTTTCCTTC. Translation: CATSRGAGHLSF.

The chain joins TRBV27 to TRBJ2-1; 8 positions match TRBD2. The CDR3 is 14 amino acids. Per the germline V gene, CDR1 is MNHEY and CDR2 is SMNVEV (reference sequence). V was clipped by 4 bases and J by 3 bases; unmatched bases: 2. Here the CDR3 DNA reads TGTGCCAGCAGTTCTAGCGGGCACTACAATGAGCAGTTCTTC. As protein: CASSSSGHYNEQFF.

The chain combines TRBV19 with TRBJ1-4; D remains unclear. V lost 4 bases, J lost 3 bases, and 12 bases lay in between. The CDR3 runs to 15 residues. The germline V gene encodes CDR1 LNHDA and CDR2 SQIVND (reference sequence). This chain's CDR3 is CASSTNSLANEKLFF. CDR3 nucleotide sequence: TGTGCCAGTAGTACTAACTCGCTAGCTAATGAAAAACTGTTTTTT.

The chain uses TRBV6-5 and TRBJ2-7; possible D gene TRBD1, 5 bases. Germline assignment: CDR1 MNHEY and CDR2 SVGAGI. Trimming removed 2 bases at V and 2 bases at J, with 10 bases between. The CDR3 has 14 residues. The CDR3 coding sequence is TGTGCCAGCAGTTACATAGACAGACCCTACGAGCAGTACTTC. Translation: CASSYIDRPYEQYF.

This chain connects TRBV5-1 to TRBJ2-3; tentative D call: TRBD1 (7 bases). This CDR3 is built from 15 residues. Trimming shortened V by 4 bases and J by 6 bases, and 18 bases separated the two germline ends. The germline CDR1 and CDR2 sequences are SGHRS and YFSETQ. The CDR3 DNA reads TGCGCCAGCAGCCCAGGGGGAGGCACAGGTGATACGCAGTATTTT. It encodes CASSPGGGTGDTQYF.